This TCR beta chain was profiled in a study of cytomegalovirus exposure and HLA in healthy donors. General study results and limits: A later analysis associated some 16,000 TCR beta sequences with HLA alleles at a 0.05 false discovery rate. Specific recognition of CMV antigens was confirmed in vitro for a few chains (all CMV-associated). Presence/absence analyses treated sequencing depth as roughly uniform across donors.

To note about this clone: Its antigen is still unknown.

PCR used 60 Vbeta primers and 13 Jbeta primers. Study processing details: In a later analysis, 8.5 million to 14 million of tens of millions of unique beta chains occurred in at least two donors. The assay was immunoSEQ multiplex PCR, and TCRdb's table has in-frame clones only and misses some. V and J calls and clone size are as listed in that table; D and trimming were resolved from the DNA. Here the sample spans 80,000 to 95,000 clones, over 70% being singletons. Sample: PBMCs. The receptor's source is a man younger than 35 in good health and CMV-seropositive.

CDR3 sequence: CASSLGPGQLVEQYF. CDR3 DNA: TGTGCCAGCAGCTTAGGGCCGGGACAGTTGGTCGAGCAGTACTTC. This chain links TRBV7-8 with TRBJ2-7; 7 nucleotides agree with TRBD1. Looked up from germline, CDR1 is SGHVS and CDR2 is FQNEAQ. CDR3 length equals 15 residues. V was pared by 1 base and J by 6 bases, with 9 bases of the junction left unmatched.